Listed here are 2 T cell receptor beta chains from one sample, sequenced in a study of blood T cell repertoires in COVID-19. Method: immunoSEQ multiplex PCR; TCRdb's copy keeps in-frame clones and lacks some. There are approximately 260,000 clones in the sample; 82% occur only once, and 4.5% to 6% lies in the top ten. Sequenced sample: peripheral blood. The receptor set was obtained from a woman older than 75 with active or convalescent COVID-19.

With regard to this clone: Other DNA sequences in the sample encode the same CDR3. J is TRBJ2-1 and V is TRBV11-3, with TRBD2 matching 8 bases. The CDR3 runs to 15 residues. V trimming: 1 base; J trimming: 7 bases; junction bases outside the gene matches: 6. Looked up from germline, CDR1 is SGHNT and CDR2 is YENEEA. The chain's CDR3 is CASSLVAGGGNEQFF. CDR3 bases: TGTGCCAGCAGCTTAGTCGCGGGGGGCGGGAATGAGCAGTTCTTC.

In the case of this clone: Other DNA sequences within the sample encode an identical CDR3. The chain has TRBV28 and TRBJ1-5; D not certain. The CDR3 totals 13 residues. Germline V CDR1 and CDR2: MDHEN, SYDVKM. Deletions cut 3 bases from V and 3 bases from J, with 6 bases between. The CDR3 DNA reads TGTGCCAGCAGTTTTCAGAACAATCAGCCCCAGCATTTT. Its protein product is CASSFQNNQPQHF.